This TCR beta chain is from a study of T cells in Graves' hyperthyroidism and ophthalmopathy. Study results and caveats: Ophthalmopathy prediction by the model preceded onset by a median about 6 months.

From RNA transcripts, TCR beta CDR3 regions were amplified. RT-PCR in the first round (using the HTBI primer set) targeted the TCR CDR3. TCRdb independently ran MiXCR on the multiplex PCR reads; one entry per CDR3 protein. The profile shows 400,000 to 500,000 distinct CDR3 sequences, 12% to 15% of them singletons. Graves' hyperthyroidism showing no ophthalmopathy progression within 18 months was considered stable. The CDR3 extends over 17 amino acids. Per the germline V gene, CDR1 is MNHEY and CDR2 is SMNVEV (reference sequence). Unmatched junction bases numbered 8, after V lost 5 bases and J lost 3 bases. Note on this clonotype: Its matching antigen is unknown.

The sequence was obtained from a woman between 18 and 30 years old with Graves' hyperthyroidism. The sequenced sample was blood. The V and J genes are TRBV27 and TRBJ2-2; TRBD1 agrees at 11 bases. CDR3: CASSTKDRGLYTGELFF. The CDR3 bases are TGTGCCAGCAGTACAAAGGACAGGGGGCTGTACACCGGGGAGCTGTTTTTT.